This T cell receptor (beta chain) was observed in a study of blood T cells in healthy people across ages. Worth noting for this clonotype: Its antigen is undetermined.

The V end lost 1 base, the J end lost 3 bases, and 4 bases lay between the germline ends. The CDR3 has 13 amino acids. CDR1 is LGHNT and CDR2 is FRNRAP in the germline V gene. For the second PCR, which ran for about 7 to 11 cycles, a sample-barcoded 5' primer and a J-beta primer mix were used. TCRdb processed the 5' RACE reads anew with MiXCR; each CDR3 protein has one entry. The table records 1.5 million to 2 million distinct CDR3 sequences, around half of them present only once. The study, taken as a whole, reports: Correlation between TCR beta diversity and naive T cell percentage was strong.

Sequencing was performed on blood. J is TRBJ1-5 and V is TRBV12-5; no firm D call. This sequence was found in a woman between 35 and 50 years old in good health. This CDR3 reads CASGLGSNQPQHF. The CDR3 nucleotides read TGTGCTAGTGGTTTGGGCTCCAATCAGCCCCAGCATTTT.